This TCR beta chain is drawn from a study of early T cells in non-severe SARS-CoV-2 infection. In the study overall: Sequenced material consisted of bulk RNA (from unsorted whole blood), and chains were unpaired.

Overall study results and limits: Private and CD4 specificities were missed by VDJdb matching, which favored anti-spike CD8 responses.

Trimming cost V 5 bases and J 2 bases; bases outside gene matches: 11. CDR3 length: 16 residues. Germline values: CDR1 SGHRS, CDR2 YFSETQ. Individual cDNA molecules were tagged with unique molecular identifiers, the study reported. From the 5' RACE reads, TCRdb called clonotypes with MiXCR, one entry per CDR3 protein. Of around 57,000 distinct CDR3 sequences listed, approximately 6.7% were seen once; the top ten hold 3.9%. In its sample, this clonotype was seen a few times. Its antigen remains unknown. This chain uses TRBV5-1 with TRBJ2-7; 9 bases match TRBD1. The sequence was collected from an adult who was a healthcare worker with PCR-confirmed SARS-CoV-2 infection or an uninfected control (not recorded which). The specimen was whole blood. The DNA of the CDR3 is TGCGCCAGCAGTACCACAGGGGGCGGATCTACCTACGAGCAGTACTTC. This gives the protein CASSTTGGGSTYEQYF.